The TCR beta chain described here comes from a study of cytomegalovirus exposure and HLA in healthy donors. Study results and limitations: Trimming of TCR beta V- and J-genes showed a link, identified in a later analysis, to a missense DCLRE1C variant. Researchers counted around 180 TCR beta chains as cytomegalovirus-associated. Rare sequences made up most TCRs, while some public TCRs were found in many donors.

The germline V and J ends were trimmed by 7 bases and 4 bases, with 10 bases remaining between them. CDR1 is ENHRY, CDR2 SYGVKD, per germline. CDR3 length equals 12 residues. PCR used 60 Vbeta primers and 13 Jbeta primers. Clones were sequenced by immunoSEQ multiplex PCR, and TCRdb holds only the in-frame ones, with some missing. The sample lists 150,000 to 250,000 clones, 60% to 85% occurring once. A remark on this clone: The antigen is not known.

The source of this sequence is a girl aged 5 to 17 in good health and CMV-seropositive. The chain carries TRBV10-3 and TRBJ1-2; D is possibly TRBD1 (6 bases). The source material was PBMCs. CDR3 sequence (DNA): TGTGCCATCACCCAGGACAGCTATGGCTACACCTTC. Protein sequence: CAITQDSYGYTF.